These T cell receptor beta chains were read from a single sample in a study of shared clonotypes between healthy human individuals. Measured with immunoSEQ multiplex PCR; TCRdb has only the in-frame clones, and not every one. The table lists under 2,500,000 clones, around 95% of them singletons, with roughly 0.13% in the top ten. The specimen was naive CD4+ T cells sorted from blood. Receptors originate from a man aged 18 to 35 in good health. Each CDR3 is given with its conserved first and last residue. A D gene is named only where the DNA matches it firmly. Some rows have no size entry. The others give once, few or many, or a class for an expanded clone.

j_gene: TRBJ1-1; v_gene: TRBV5-1; d_gene: -; abundance: -; CDR3nt: TGCGCCAGCAGCTTGTATGGAGGCTTGGTCACTGAAGCTTTCTTT; CDR3aa: CASSLYGGLVTEAFF
j_gene: TRBJ2-4; v_gene: TRBV30; d_gene: -; abundance: once; CDR3nt: TGTGCCTGGAGTGTAGGACTAGCCAAAAACATTCAGTACTTC; CDR3aa: CAWSVGLAKNIQYF
j_gene: TRBJ2-3; v_gene: TRBV10-1; d_gene: TRBD2; abundance: -; CDR3nt: TGCGCCAGCAGTGAGGCGGGAGCAATAGATACGCAGTATTTT; CDR3aa: CASSEAGAIDTQYF
j_gene: TRBJ1-4; v_gene: TRBV7-9; d_gene: -; abundance: -; CDR3nt: TGTGCCAGCAGCGCGAATCCGGGACGGGTTAATGAAAAACTGTTTTTT; CDR3aa: CASSANPGRVNEKLFF
j_gene: TRBJ2-7; v_gene: TRBV2; d_gene: TRBD2; abundance: -; CDR3nt: TGTGCCAGCAGGGAGGGACTAGCGGGACTTTGGGAGCAGTACTTC; CDR3aa: CASREGLAGLWEQYF
j_gene: TRBJ2-7; v_gene: TRBV5-1; d_gene: -; abundance: -; CDR3nt: TGCGCCAGCAGCTTGGAGGGGGGAAGGCACGAGCAGTACTTC; CDR3aa: CASSLEGGRHEQYF
j_gene: TRBJ2-7; v_gene: TRBV11-2; d_gene: -; abundance: -; CDR3nt: TGTGCCAGCAGCTTCCCGGGACAAACTTACGAGCAGTACTTC; CDR3aa: CASSFPGQTYEQYF
j_gene: TRBJ1-1; v_gene: TRBV6-5; d_gene: -; abundance: -; CDR3nt: TGTGCCAGCAGTTACACTACAGGGTTCACTGAAGCTTTCTTT; CDR3aa: CASSYTTGFTEAFF
j_gene: TRBJ1-2; v_gene: TRBV6-5; d_gene: TRBD1; abundance: -; CDR3nt: TGTGCCAGCAGTTACGGGACAGGGGGTGGCTACACCTTC; CDR3aa: CASSYGTGGGYTF
j_gene: TRBJ2-3; v_gene: TRBV4-1; d_gene: TRBD2; abundance: -; CDR3nt: TGCGCCAGCAGTCTTCCGCGGGGGGCTAGCACAGATACGCAGTATTTT; CDR3aa: CASSLPRGASTDTQYF
j_gene: TRBJ2-2; v_gene: TRBV7-3; d_gene: -; abundance: -; CDR3nt: TGTGCCAGCAGCTTACATGGTCCAGGGAACACCGGGGAGCTGTTTTTT; CDR3aa: CASSLHGPGNTGELFF
j_gene: TRBJ2-4; v_gene: TRBV6-6; d_gene: TRBD1; abundance: -; CDR3nt: TGTGCCAGCAGTTCAAGACAGGGCCTAGCCAAAAACATTCAGTACTTC; CDR3aa: CASSSRQGLAKNIQYF
j_gene: TRBJ2-7; v_gene: TRBV7-2; d_gene: -; abundance: -; CDR3nt: TGTGCCAGCAGCTTAGGAGGGACCGGCGAGCAGTACTTC; CDR3aa: CASSLGGTGEQYF
j_gene: TRBJ2-7; v_gene: TRBV9; d_gene: -; abundance: -; CDR3nt: TGTGCCAGCAGCGTAGGGTCTGGGCTGACCTACGAGCAGTACTTC; CDR3aa: CASSVGSGLTYEQYF
j_gene: TRBJ2-3; v_gene: TRBV2; d_gene: -; abundance: -; CDR3nt: TGTGCGAGCATGGGCAGGGGCACAGATACGCAGTATTTT; CDR3aa: CASMGRGTDTQYF
j_gene: TRBJ2-3; v_gene: TRBV9; d_gene: TRBD2; abundance: -; CDR3nt: TGTGCCAGCAGCGTAGAAGGAGCGGGGGGGTTCATGCAGTATTTT; CDR3aa: CASSVEGAGGFMQYF
j_gene: TRBJ1-6; v_gene: TRBV6-5; d_gene: -; abundance: -; CDR3nt: TGTGCCAGCAGTTACTCCCGGGACTTGGGTAATTCACCCCTCCACTTT; CDR3aa: CASSYSRDLGNSPLHF
j_gene: TRBJ1-1; v_gene: TRBV27; d_gene: -; abundance: -; CDR3nt: TGTGCCAGCAGTCCAAAGGGCACTGAAGCTTTCTTT; CDR3aa: CASSPKGTEAFF
j_gene: TRBJ1-2; v_gene: TRBV5-1; d_gene: -; abundance: -; CDR3nt: TGCGCCAGCAGCTTGGTTCCAGGGAATGCCTATGGCTACACCTTC; CDR3aa: CASSLVPGNAYGYTF
j_gene: TRBJ2-1; v_gene: TRBV7-3; d_gene: -; abundance: -; CDR3nt: TGTGCCAGCAGCCCCGGAGGGAGCTCCTACAATGAGCAGTTCTTC; CDR3aa: CASSPGGSSYNEQFF
j_gene: TRBJ2-7; v_gene: TRBV6-1; d_gene: -; abundance: once; CDR3nt: TGTGCCAGCAGTGTTAAAGGTAGTTCCTACGAGCAGTACTTC; CDR3aa: CASSVKGSSYEQYF
j_gene: TRBJ1-2; v_gene: TRBV5-1; d_gene: TRBD1; abundance: many; CDR3nt: TGCGCCAGCAGCGCGGACAGGGTTAGCTATGGCTACACCTTC; CDR3aa: CASSADRVSYGYTF
j_gene: TRBJ2-6; v_gene: TRBV10-2; d_gene: -; abundance: -; CDR3nt: TGCGCCAGCAGTGTGATTAGTGGGGGGGCCAACGTCCTGACTTTC; CDR3aa: CASSVISGGANVLTF
j_gene: TRBJ1-1; v_gene: TRBV18; d_gene: -; abundance: -; CDR3nt: TGTGCCAGCTCACCACCTGGGGGGAACACTGAAGCTTTCTTT; CDR3aa: CASSPPGGNTEAFF
j_gene: TRBJ1-1; v_gene: TRBV19; d_gene: TRBD1; abundance: -; CDR3nt: TGTGCCAGTAGTTGGACCGGGACAGCGAACACTGAAGCTTTCTTT; CDR3aa: CASSWTGTANTEAFF
j_gene: TRBJ1-1; v_gene: TRBV10-1; d_gene: -; abundance: -; CDR3nt: TGCGCCAGCAGTGAGTCATCCGGGGCGTACACTGAAGCTTTCTTT; CDR3aa: CASSESSGAYTEAFF
j_gene: TRBJ1-1; v_gene: TRBV9; d_gene: -; abundance: -; CDR3nt: TGTGCCAGCAGCGTAGAGGCAGTGATGAACACTGAAGCTTTCTTT; CDR3aa: CASSVEAVMNTEAFF
j_gene: TRBJ2-2; v_gene: TRBV6-5; d_gene: -; abundance: -; CDR3nt: TGTGCCAGCAGTTCCCAGGGTAGAAATTCCGGGGAGCTGTTTTTT; CDR3aa: CASSSQGRNSGELFF